These 10 T cell receptor beta chains share one sample of origin, sequenced in a study of CD8+ T cells in alopecia areata. RNA, once extracted, was reverse transcribed into cDNA for use as the sequencing template. Profiled with immunoSEQ multiplex PCR; TCRdb holds only in-frame clones, not every one. The sample records 140,000 to 150,000 clones, approximately 45% being singletons. Sequenced: CD4+ T cells sorted from blood. All receptors derive from a human donor with alopecia areata.

This chain uses TRBV2 with TRBJ2-3, with D unclear. Trimming shortened V by 6 bases and J by 5 bases, and 6 bases separated the two germline ends. The CDR3 is 11 amino acids. The V gene's germline CDR1 is SNHLY and CDR2 FYNNEI. The chain's CDR3 is CASSLRDTQYF. The CDR3 nucleotides are TGTGCCAGCAGCCTTCGAGATACGCAGTATTTT. The entire variable domain, with the rest obtained from reference TRBV2 and TRBJ2-3, is as follows: EPEVTQTPSHQVTQMGQEVILRCVPISNHLYFYWYRQILGQKVEFLVSFYNNEISEKSEIFDDQFSVERPDGSNFTLKIRSTKLEDSAMYFCASSLRDTQYFGPGTRLTVL.

The rearrangement joins TRBV5-1 to TRBJ1-1; 8 positions match TRBD1. V shed 4 bases, J shed 4 bases, and the junction held 3 bases outside the gene matches. The germline CDR1 and CDR2 sequences are SGHRS and YFSETQ. The CDR3 has 13 amino acids. Here the CDR3 DNA reads TGCGCCAGCAGCCCGGACAGGGCCACTGAAGCTTTCTTT. Translating it yields CASSPDRATEAFF.

This clone was recorded a few times. The V gene is TRBV18, the J gene TRBJ1-2; D is unclear. Trimming pared 0 bases from V and 5 bases from J, leaving 10 bases between. Germline V gene lookup returns CDR1 KGHSH and CDR2 LQKENI. CDR3 length: 14 residues. DNA for the CDR3: TGTGCCAGCTCACCACCGTTACAGCTTTATGGCTACACCTTC. Residues: CASSPPLQLYGYTF.

This rearrangement joins TRBV29-1 to TRBJ2-1; D is unclear. CDR3 length equals 13 residues. Germline V gene sequence: CDR1 SQVTM, CDR2 ANQGSEA. Trimming shortened V by 8 bases and J by 0 bases, and 11 bases separated the two germline ends. The CDR3 sequence is CSFSRDSYNEQFF. CDR3 bases: TGCAGCTTCTCAAGGGACTCCTACAATGAGCAGTTCTTC.

The CDR3 nucleotides are TGCGCCAGCAGTCACCCGGGACAGGGGGACTGCCTCGACTACGAGCAGTACTTC. Protein: CASSHPGQGDCLDYEQYF. The V gene is TRBV23-1, the J gene TRBJ2-7; 11 positions match TRBD1. TRBV23-1 is treated as an ORF (open reading frame) with a function not yet certain. The CDR3 length is 18 residues. With V trimmed by 3 bases and J by 3 bases, 13 bases remained unmatched.

The chain joins TRBV5-6 to TRBJ2-4, with D perhaps TRBD1 (6 bases). The V gene lost 4 bases and the J gene lost 5 bases, with 16 bases spanning the gap. In germline, CDR1 is SGHDT, CDR2 YYEEEE. This CDR3 region has 15 residues. In DNA, the CDR3 is TGTGCCAGCAGCGGCCTACAGGGTGACCAAAACATTCAGTACTTC. Translation gives CASSGLQGDQNIQYF. Complete variable domain (other parts from reference TRBV5-6 and TRBJ2-4): DAGVTQSPTHLIKTRGQQVTLRCSPKSGHDTVSWYQQALGQGPQFIFQYYEEEERQRGNFPDRFSGHQFPNYSSELNVNALLLGDSALYLCASSGLQGDQNIQYFGAGTRLSVL.

The chain recombines TRBV4-2 with TRBJ2-1; D ambiguous. Germline loops: CDR1 LGHNA, CDR2 YNFKEQ. V lost 1 base, J lost 9 bases, and 4 bases lay in between. There are 11 residues in the CDR3. The CDR3 coding sequence is TGTGCCAGCAGCCAAGGGTCTGAGCAGTTCTTC. It encodes CASSQGSEQFF.

V gene TRBV6-5 combines with J gene TRBJ2-1, with 7 bases matching TRBD1. Germline trimming cut 6 bases from V and 7 bases from J; bases unmatched to any gene: 12. The CDR3 runs 15 residues. CDR1 is MNHEY, CDR2 SVGAGI, per germline. DNA of the CDR3: TGTGCCAGCAGGAGAGGGACAGCCTCCAGGAATGAGCAGTTCTTC. Residues: CASRRGTASRNEQFF.

The chain has TRBV29-1 and TRBJ1-1; D might be TRBD1 (6 bases). Germline V gene sequence: CDR1 SQVTM, CDR2 ANQGSEA. CDR3 length equals 13 residues. V was shortened by 3 bases and J by 2 bases, with 10 bases between the two germline ends. In nucleotides, the CDR3 is TGCAGCGTTGACCCGACAGGCAACACTGAAGCTTTCTTT. Translating it yields CSVDPTGNTEAFF.

The V and J genes are TRBV30 and TRBJ1-4; a weak D match, TRBD1 (6 bases). The CDR3 has 13 amino acids. The germline V gene has CDR1 GTSNPN and CDR2 SVGIG (reference sequence). The V end was cut by 2 bases, the J end by 4 bases, with 8 bases between. CDR3 residues: CAWSRTVNEKLFF. For the CDR3, the DNA is TGTGCCTGGAGTAGGACAGTTAATGAAAAACTGTTTTTT.